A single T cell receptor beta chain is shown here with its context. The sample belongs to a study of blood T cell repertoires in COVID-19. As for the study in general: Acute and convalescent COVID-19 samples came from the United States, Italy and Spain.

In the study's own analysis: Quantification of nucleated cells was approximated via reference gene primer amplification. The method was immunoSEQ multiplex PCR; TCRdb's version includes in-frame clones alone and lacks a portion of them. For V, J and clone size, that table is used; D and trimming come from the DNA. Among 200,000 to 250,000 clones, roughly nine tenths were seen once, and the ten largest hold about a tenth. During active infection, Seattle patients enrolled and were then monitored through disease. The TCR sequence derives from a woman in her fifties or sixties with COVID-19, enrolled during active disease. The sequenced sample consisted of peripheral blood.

Here the CDR3 DNA reads TGTGCCAGCGTCAGGGGGCGCGTGGACTATGGCTACACCTTC. Its translation: CASVRGRVDYGYTF. The V call is TRBV2, the J call TRBJ1-2; 8 nucleotides align to TRBD1. This CDR3 contains 14 residues. Germline V lookup: CDR1 SNHLY, CDR2 FYNNEI. J gave up 3 bases and V 8 bases, and 8 bases lay outside the gene matches. Full variable domain (missing parts from reference TRBV2 and TRBJ1-2): EPEVTQTPSHQVTQMGQEVILRCVPISNHLYFYWYRQILGQKVEFLVSFYNNEISEKSEIFDDQFSVERPDGSNFTLKIRSTKLEDSAMYFCASVRGRVDYGYTFGSGTRLTVV.